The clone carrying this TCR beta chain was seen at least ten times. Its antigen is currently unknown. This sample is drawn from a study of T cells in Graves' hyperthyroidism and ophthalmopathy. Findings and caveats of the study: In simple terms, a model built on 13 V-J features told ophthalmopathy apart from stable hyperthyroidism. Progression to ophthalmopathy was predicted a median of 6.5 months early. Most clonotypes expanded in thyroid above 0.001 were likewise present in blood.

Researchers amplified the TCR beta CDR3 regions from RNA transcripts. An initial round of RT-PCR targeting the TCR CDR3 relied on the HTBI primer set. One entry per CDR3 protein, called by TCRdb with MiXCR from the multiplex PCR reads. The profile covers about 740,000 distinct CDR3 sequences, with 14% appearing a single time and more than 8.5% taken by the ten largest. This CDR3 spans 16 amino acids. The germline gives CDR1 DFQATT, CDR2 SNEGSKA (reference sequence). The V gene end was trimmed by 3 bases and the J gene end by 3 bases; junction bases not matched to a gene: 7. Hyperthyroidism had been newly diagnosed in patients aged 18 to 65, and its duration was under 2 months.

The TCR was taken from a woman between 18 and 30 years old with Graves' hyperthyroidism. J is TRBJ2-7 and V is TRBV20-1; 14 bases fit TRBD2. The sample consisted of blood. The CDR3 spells CSASHMGTSGSYEQYF. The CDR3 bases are TGCAGTGCTAGTCACATGGGGACTAGCGGGAGCTACGAGCAGTACTTC.